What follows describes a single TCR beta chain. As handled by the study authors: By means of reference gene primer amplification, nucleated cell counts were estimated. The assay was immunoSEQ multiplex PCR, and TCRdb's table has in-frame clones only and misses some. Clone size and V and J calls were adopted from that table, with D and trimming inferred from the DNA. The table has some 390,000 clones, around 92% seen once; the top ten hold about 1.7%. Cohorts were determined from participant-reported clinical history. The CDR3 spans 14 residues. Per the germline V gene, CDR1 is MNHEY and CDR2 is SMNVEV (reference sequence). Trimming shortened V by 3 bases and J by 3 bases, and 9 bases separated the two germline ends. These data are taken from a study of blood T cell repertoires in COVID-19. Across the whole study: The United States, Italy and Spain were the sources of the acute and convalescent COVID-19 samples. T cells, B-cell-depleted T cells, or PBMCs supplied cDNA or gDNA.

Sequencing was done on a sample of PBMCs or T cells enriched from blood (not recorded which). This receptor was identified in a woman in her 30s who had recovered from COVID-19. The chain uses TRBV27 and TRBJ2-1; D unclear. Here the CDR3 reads CASSFGLHYNEQFF. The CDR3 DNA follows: TGTGCCAGCAGTTTTGGGCTCCACTACAATGAGCAGTTCTTC.